Listed below are T cell receptor beta chains from one sample, sequenced in a study of CD8+ T cells in alopecia areata. Produced via immunoSEQ multiplex PCR; TCRdb's table is partial and in-frame only. The sample lists about 200,000 clones, 50% to 70% occurring once. The source material was CD4+ T cells sorted from blood, sampled at week 0. Source of these receptors: a human donor with alopecia areata. Both conserved end residues are part of each CDR3. A D gene is named only where the DNA matches it firmly. The listing skips clone size in some rows; elsewhere it reads once, few, many or a size class.

d_call: NA
v_call: TRBV19
j_call: TRBJ2-7
clone_size: NA
cdr3_aa: CASRRKSTGWPYEQYF
cdr3_nt: TGTGCCAGTAGAAGAAAATCGACAGGTTGGCCCTACGAGCAGTACTTC

d_call: TRBD1
v_call: TRBV30
j_call: TRBJ1-4
clone_size: once
cdr3_aa: CAWRTGTAKLFF
cdr3_nt: TGTGCCTGGAGGACAGGGACGGCAAAACTGTTTTTT

d_call: NA
v_call: TRBV19
j_call: TRBJ2-5
clone_size: NA
cdr3_aa: CASSLTGSGETQYF
cdr3_nt: TGTGCCAGTAGTTTAACAGGGTCGGGAGAGACCCAGTACTTC

d_call: NA
v_call: TRBV9
j_call: TRBJ1-5
clone_size: NA
cdr3_aa: CASSVRRRVDQPQHF
cdr3_nt: TGTGCCAGCAGCGTCAGGCGCAGGGTTGATCAGCCCCAGCATTTT

d_call: TRBD1
v_call: TRBV19
j_call: TRBJ2-4
clone_size: NA
cdr3_aa: CASQTGRAKNIQYF
cdr3_nt: TGTGCCAGTCAGACAGGGCGAGCCAAAAACATTCAGTACTTC

d_call: NA
v_call: TRBV18
j_call: TRBJ1-2
clone_size: NA
cdr3_aa: CASSPGYTF
cdr3_nt: TGTGCCAGCTCACCGGGCTACACCTTC

d_call: TRBD1
v_call: TRBV7-8
j_call: TRBJ2-5
clone_size: NA
cdr3_aa: CASSLPGTAQETQYF
cdr3_nt: TGTGCCAGCAGCTTACCCGGGACAGCCCAAGAGACCCAGTACTTC

d_call: NA
v_call: TRBV29-1
j_call: TRBJ1-5
clone_size: NA
cdr3_aa: CSAQISSNQPQHF
cdr3_nt: TGCAGCGCCCAGATTTCGAGCAATCAGCCCCAGCATTTT

d_call: TRBD1
v_call: TRBV5-1
j_call: TRBJ2-5
clone_size: NA
cdr3_aa: CASSRQGAAETQYF
cdr3_nt: TGCGCCAGCAGTCGACAGGGGGCTGCGGAGACCCAGTACTTC

d_call: NA
v_call: TRBV29-1
j_call: TRBJ2-3
clone_size: NA
cdr3_aa: CSVEGITDTQYF
cdr3_nt: TGCAGCGTTGAGGGTATTACAGATACGCAGTATTTT

d_call: TRBD1
v_call: TRBV19
j_call: TRBJ2-3
clone_size: few
cdr3_aa: CASRPGQETDTQYF
cdr3_nt: TGTGCCAGTCGTCCGGGACAGGAGACAGATACGCAGTATTTT

d_call: TRBD1
v_call: TRBV7-9
j_call: TRBJ2-1
clone_size: few
cdr3_aa: CASSRGGQATYNEQFF
cdr3_nt: TGTGCCAGCAGCAGAGGGGGACAGGCAACCTACAATGAGCAGTTCTTC

d_call: NA
v_call: TRBV28
j_call: TRBJ2-7
clone_size: NA
cdr3_aa: CASSLLTGGARQYF
cdr3_nt: TGTGCCAGCAGTTTACTTACGGGGGGCGCCAGGCAGTACTTC

d_call: NA
v_call: TRBV7-2
j_call: TRBJ2-4
clone_size: NA
cdr3_aa: CASSASGTVKNIQYF
cdr3_nt: TGTGCCAGCAGCGCCTCGGGTACCGTGAAAAACATTCAGTACTTC

d_call: TRBD2
v_call: TRBV5-1
j_call: TRBJ2-3
clone_size: NA
cdr3_aa: CASSGGGLAVPAGTDTQYF
cdr3_nt: TGCGCCAGCAGCGGTGGCGGACTAGCGGTCCCCGCAGGCACAGATACGCAGTATTTT

d_call: NA
v_call: TRBV29-1
j_call: TRBJ2-1
clone_size: few
cdr3_aa: CSVVWSVNEQFF
cdr3_nt: TGCAGCGTTGTCTGGAGCGTCAATGAGCAGTTCTTC

d_call: NA
v_call: TRBV5-1
j_call: TRBJ1-1
clone_size: NA
cdr3_aa: CASSPRQSLNTEAFF
cdr3_nt: TGCGCCAGCAGCCCCCGGCAAAGCTTGAACACTGAAGCTTTCTTT